This TCR beta chain was sequenced during a study of T cell responses to AZD1222 COVID-19 vaccine. Study results and limitations: The repertoires were collected only after the peak T cell response. Targets within unmutated variant regions were reportedly found for nearly half of spike-specific TCRs. At 160-218 and 743-854, vaccine-associated CD4 TCRs were dominant, and they spanned spike.

A word on this clone: Its antigen is as yet unknown.

TCRdb keeps only in-frame clones here, not all; method: immunoSEQ multiplex PCR. This sample carries fewer than 110,000 clones, 80% to 95% of them seen once, and the ten largest clones take around 5.9%. The CDR3 has 13 amino acids. CDR1 and CDR2 from the germline V gene are LNHDA and SQIVND (reference sequence). Trimming left V 10 bases short and J 2 bases short, with 15 bases between. The TCR comes from an adult who received the AZD1222 COVID-19 vaccine. The sample was peripheral blood, taken 28 days after the second AZD1222 dose. The V and J genes are TRBV19 and TRBJ2-7; possible D gene TRBD2, 6 bases. CDR3 DNA sequence: TGTGCCACCAGGGACTCTCTGACCTACGAGCAGTACTTC. Its protein product is CATRDSLTYEQYF.